This passage covers 17 T cell receptor beta chains from one sample sequenced in a study of T cell responses to AZD1222 COVID-19 vaccine. This table comes from immunoSEQ multiplex PCR, and its TCRdb copy is limited to in-frame clones, with some not included. This table holds 90,000 to 130,000 clones, more than 70% found once. The material was peripheral blood, obtained on day 0 of AZD1222 vaccination. Every receptor here comes from an adult in good health.

This clone was observed a single time. The V gene is TRBV11-2, the J gene TRBJ2-1, with 8 bases lining up with TRBD1. Losses at the gene ends were 3 bases for V and 8 bases for J; bases not matched to a gene: 12. Germline-derived CDR1 and CDR2 are SGHAT and FQNNGV. The CDR3 spans 16 residues. The CDR3 region has the DNA TGTGCCAGCAGCTTTTTCGACAGGGGTAGCGAGGATGAGCAGTTCTTC. Translated: CASSFFDRGSEDEQFF.

The chain combines TRBV14 with TRBJ2-3, with D unresolved. The CDR3 sequence is 13 residues long. Deletions cut 1 base from V and 5 bases from J, with 7 bases between. The germline gives CDR1 SGHDN, CDR2 FVKESK. DNA for the CDR3: TGTGCCAGCAGCCAAGGGATACGAGATACGCAGTATTTT. As protein: CASSQGIRDTQYF.

The table lists this clone with a few counts. This chain joins TRBV3-1 (or the pseudogene TRBV3-2) and TRBJ2-1; TRBD2 might be the D (5 bases). Germline V gene data show CDR1 as LGHDT and CDR2 as YNNKEL (reference sequence). The length of the CDR3 is 11 residues. The V gene lost 3 bases and the J gene lost 9 bases, with 6 bases spanning the gap. The CDR3 spells CASSQGVEQFF. CDR3 DNA sequence: TGTGCCAGCAGCCAGGGAGTTGAGCAGTTCTTC.

The chain links TRBV4-1 to TRBJ1-1, with a possible D match to TRBD1 (5 bases). With 6 bases removed from V and 4 bases from J, the gap between germline ends came to 18 bases. Germline V gene lookup returns CDR1 MGHRA and CDR2 YSYEKL. This CDR3 comprises 15 residues. The CDR3 nucleotides read TGCGCCAGCAGAAACGGGTGGCAGGGTCCCACTGAAGCTTTCTTT. Its protein is CASRNGWQGPTEAFF.

The V call is TRBV19, the J call TRBJ1-2; perhaps TRBD1 as D (5 bases). Germline V gives CDR1 LNHDA, CDR2 SQIVND (reference sequence). The V and J ends lost 5 bases and 8 bases respectively, with 21 bases between them. The CDR3 length is 15 residues. CDR3 in DNA: TGTGCCAGTAGTGTGGACCGCCGGGACGGGCGGGGCTACACCTTC. This gives the protein CASSVDRRDGRGYTF.

This clone was observed a few times. This chain joins TRBV14 and TRBJ1-2; D is possibly TRBD1 (5 bases). CDR1 is SGHDN, CDR2 FVKESK, per germline. The CDR3 consists of 15 residues. V was clipped by 4 bases and J by 5 bases, with 17 bases between them. The CDR3 DNA sequence: TGTGCCAGCAGCCTAGACCACCAGGGAATTTATGGCTACACCTTC. Encoded protein: CASSLDHQGIYGYTF. The full variable domain, rest sourced from reference TRBV14 and TRBJ1-2, is EAGVTQFPSHSVIEKGQTVTLRCDPISGHDNLYWYRRVMGKEIKFLLHFVKESKQDESGMPNNRFLAERTGGTYSTLKVQPAELEDSGVYFCASSLDHQGIYGYTFGSGTRLTVV.

This chain joins TRBV6-5 and TRBJ1-3; D might be TRBD1 (6 bases). The germline V gene has CDR1 MNHEY and CDR2 SVGAGI. The CDR3 runs 14 residues. Trimming shortened V by 6 bases and J by 0 bases, and 9 bases separated the two germline ends. The CDR3 is CASRGQLSGNTIYF. In nucleotides, the CDR3 is TGTGCCAGCAGAGGACAGCTCTCTGGAAACACCATATATTTT.

This chain uses TRBV27 with TRBJ1-5; TRBD1 agrees at 8 bases. CDR1 is MNHEY, CDR2 SMNVEV, per germline (reference sequence). This CDR3 has 15 residues. The trim removed 5 bases at V and 3 bases at J, leaving 6 bases unmatched. CDR3 sequence: CASSPDRVYNQPQHF. For the CDR3, the DNA is TGTGCCAGCAGTCCGGACAGGGTTTACAATCAGCCCCAGCATTTT.

This clone was observed once. The CDR3 bases are TGTGCCAGTATCAACGGGGTGGTAGACACTGAAGCTTTCTTT. The encoded protein is CASINGVVDTEAFF. V gene TRBV19 combines with J gene TRBJ1-1, with unresolved D. Trimming removed 7 bases at V and 3 bases at J, with 15 bases between. The CDR3 consists of 14 residues. Germline loops: CDR1 LNHDA, CDR2 SQIVND (reference sequence).

The chain has TRBV6-5 and TRBJ2-7, with 11 bases fitting TRBD1. Germline V gene data show CDR1 as MNHEY and CDR2 as SVGAGI. The V segment lost 5 bases and the J segment 3 bases; nucleotides outside the gene matches: 6. The length of the CDR3 is 15 residues. The CDR3 sequence: CASSRRTGGVYEQYF. The DNA of the CDR3 is TGTGCCAGCAGTCGGCGGACAGGGGGCGTCTACGAGCAGTACTTC.

This rearrangement joins TRBV7-9 to TRBJ1-1; TRBD1 agrees at 9 bases. Unmatched junction bases numbered 10, after V lost 5 bases and J lost 6 bases. This CDR3 region has 15 residues. CDR1 and CDR2 from the germline V gene are SEHNR and FQNEAQ (reference sequence). CDR3 protein: CASSPSDRGSAEAFF. The CDR3 region has the DNA TGTGCCAGCAGCCCGTCCGACAGGGGGAGCGCTGAAGCTTTCTTT.

The J gene is TRBJ2-1, the V gene TRBV7-9; the D call may be TRBD1 or TRBD2 (6 bases each). This CDR3 has 15 residues. Germline values: CDR1 SEHNR, CDR2 FQNEAQ (reference sequence). V lost 6 bases and J lost 5, with 17 bases in between. This chain's CDR3 is CASSLGGSQDNEQFF. CDR3 coding DNA: TGTGCCAGCAGTCTGGGGGGCAGTCAGGACAATGAGCAGTTCTTC.

V is TRBV6-5 and J is TRBJ2-5, with D perhaps matching TRBD1 (5 bases). Trimming took 0 bases from V and 5 from J, leaving 7 bases between them. Germline CDR1 MNHEY, CDR2 SVGAGI. This CDR3 is 13 amino acids long. The chain's CDR3 is CASSYSGAETQYF. The CDR3 coding sequence is TGTGCCAGCAGTTACTCTGGGGCGGAGACCCAGTACTTC.

V gene TRBV7-2 combines with J gene TRBJ2-2; either TRBD1 or TRBD2 may fit D (7 bases each). V lost 5 bases and J 6 bases, leaving 16 bases between the germline ends. The CDR3 length is 15 residues. Germline CDR1 and CDR2: SGHTA and FQGNSA. The CDR3 region has the DNA TGTGCCAGCAGCCCGATCGCAGGGGGGGCCGGGGAGCTGTTTTTT. As protein: CASSPIAGGAGELFF.

The chain has TRBV18 and TRBJ1-1; TRBD1 might be the D (5 bases). CDR3 size: 15 residues. V shed 3 bases and J shed 3 bases, with 14 bases lying between them. Germline V lookup: CDR1 KGHSH, CDR2 LQKENI. CDR3 sequence (DNA): TGTGCCAGCTCACCCCGCGGCAGGGTTCACACTGAAGCTTTCTTT. Its translation: CASSPRGRVHTEAFF.

The V and J genes are TRBV28 and TRBJ2-3; D uncertain. Trimming removed 5 bases from V and 2 bases from J, with 8 bases in between. Germline assignment: CDR1 MDHEN and CDR2 SYDVKM. The CDR3 totals 13 residues. The CDR3 nucleotides read TGTGCCAGCAGTATCAGGATCACAGATACGCAGTATTTT. It translates to CASSIRITDTQYF.

The CDR3 DNA follows: TGTGCCAGCAGCGAAAGGGGGGATAATTCACCCCTCCACTTT. This gives the protein CASSERGDNSPLHF. The chain is built from TRBV3-1 (or the pseudogene TRBV3-2) and TRBJ1-6; D perhaps matches TRBD1 (6 bases). CDR1 and CDR2 (germline): LGHDT, YNNKEL (reference sequence). The CDR3 runs to 14 residues. The V gene lost 5 bases and the J gene lost 5 bases, with 10 bases spanning the gap.